This TCR beta chain was found in a study of blood T cell repertoires in COVID-19. Study as a whole: Sample material is recorded as cDNA or gDNA derived from T cells, B-cell-depleted T cells, or PBMCs.

As originally analysed: Amplification from reference gene primers served as the basis for estimated nucleated cell counts. Data came from immunoSEQ multiplex PCR; TCRdb stores just in-frame clones and leaves some out. V and J calls and clone size follow that table, whereas D and trimming were derived from the DNA. The sample carries about 98,000 clones, around 75% recorded once. The sequenced sample was peripheral blood. The source is a man in his 70s with acute or convalescent COVID-19.

This CDR3 reads CASSTSGPTIYF. The CDR3 DNA sequence: TGTGCCAGTAGTACCTCAGGGCCGACCATATATTTT. This chain links TRBV19 with TRBJ1-3; a possible D gene is TRBD1 (5 bases). Trimming pared 4 bases from V and 10 bases from J, leaving 11 bases between. The CDR3 length is 12 residues. The V gene's germline CDR1 is LNHDA and CDR2 SQIVND (reference sequence).